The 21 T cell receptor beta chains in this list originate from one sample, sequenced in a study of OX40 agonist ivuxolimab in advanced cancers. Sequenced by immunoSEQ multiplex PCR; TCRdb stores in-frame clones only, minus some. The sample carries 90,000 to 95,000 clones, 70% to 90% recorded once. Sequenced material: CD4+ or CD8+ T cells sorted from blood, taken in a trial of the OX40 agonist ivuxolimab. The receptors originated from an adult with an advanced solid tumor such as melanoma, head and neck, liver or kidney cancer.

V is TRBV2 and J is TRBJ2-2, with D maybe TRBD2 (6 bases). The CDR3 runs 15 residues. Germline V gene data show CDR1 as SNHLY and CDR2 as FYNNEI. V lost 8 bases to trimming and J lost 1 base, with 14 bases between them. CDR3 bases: TGTGCCAGCTCCCTAGGCGGGAAGAACACCGGGGAGCTGTTTTTT. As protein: CASSLGGKNTGELFF.

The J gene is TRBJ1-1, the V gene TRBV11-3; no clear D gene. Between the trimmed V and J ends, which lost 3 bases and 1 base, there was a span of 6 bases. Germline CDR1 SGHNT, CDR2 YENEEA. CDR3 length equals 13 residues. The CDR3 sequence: CASSFRPNTEAFF. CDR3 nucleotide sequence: TGTGCCAGCAGCTTCCGGCCGAACACTGAAGCTTTCTTT.

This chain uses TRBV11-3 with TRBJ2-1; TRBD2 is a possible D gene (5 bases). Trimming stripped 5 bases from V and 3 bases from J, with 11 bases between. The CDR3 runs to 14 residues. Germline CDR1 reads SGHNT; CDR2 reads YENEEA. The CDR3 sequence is CASSPEGSYNEQFF. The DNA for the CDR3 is TGTGCCAGCAGCCCCGAAGGGAGCTACAATGAGCAGTTCTTC.

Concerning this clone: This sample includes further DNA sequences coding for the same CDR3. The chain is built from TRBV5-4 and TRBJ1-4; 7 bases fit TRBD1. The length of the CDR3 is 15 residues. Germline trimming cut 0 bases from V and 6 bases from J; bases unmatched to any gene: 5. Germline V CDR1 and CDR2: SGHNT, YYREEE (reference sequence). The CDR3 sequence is CASSLARQGDEKLFF. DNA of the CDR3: TGTGCCAGCAGCTTGGCGAGACAGGGAGATGAAAAACTGTTTTTT.

The CDR3 DNA follows: TGCAGCGTTGGGGCAGGGTATCAAGAAAAACTGTTTTTT. As protein: CSVGAGYQEKLFF. The chain employs TRBV29-1 and TRBJ1-4; tentative D call: TRBD1 (5 bases). The CDR3 contains 13 residues. Per germline, CDR1 SQVTM and CDR2 ANQGSEA. V was pared by 4 bases and J by 8 bases, with 14 bases between. The complete variable domain, with remaining parts taken from reference TRBV29-1 and TRBJ1-4, reads SAVISQKPSRDICQRGTSLTIQCQVDSQVTMMFWYRQQPGQSLTLIATANQGSEATYESGFVIDKFPISRPNLTFSTLTVSNMSPEDSSIYLCSVGAGYQEKLFFGSGTQLSVL.

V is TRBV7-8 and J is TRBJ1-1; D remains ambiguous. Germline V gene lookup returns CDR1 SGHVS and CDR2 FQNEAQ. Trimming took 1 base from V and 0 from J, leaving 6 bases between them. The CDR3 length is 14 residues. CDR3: CASSLGLLNTEAFF. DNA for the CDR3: TGTGCCAGCAGCTTAGGTCTCCTGAACACTGAAGCTTTCTTT.

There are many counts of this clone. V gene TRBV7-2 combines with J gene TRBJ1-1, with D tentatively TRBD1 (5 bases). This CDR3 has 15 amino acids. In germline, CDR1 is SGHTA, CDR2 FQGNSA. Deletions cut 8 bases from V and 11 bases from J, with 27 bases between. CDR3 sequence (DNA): TGTGCCAGCGCTATATTAAACGGGGGGAGTACGCGGGCTTTCTTT. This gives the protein CASAILNGGSTRAFF.

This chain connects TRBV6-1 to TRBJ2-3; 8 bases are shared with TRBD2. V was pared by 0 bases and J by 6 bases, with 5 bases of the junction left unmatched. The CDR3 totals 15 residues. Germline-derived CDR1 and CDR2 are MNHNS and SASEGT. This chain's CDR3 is CASSEARTSSDTQYF. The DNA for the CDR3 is TGTGCCAGCAGTGAAGCGAGGACTAGCTCTGATACGCAGTATTTT.

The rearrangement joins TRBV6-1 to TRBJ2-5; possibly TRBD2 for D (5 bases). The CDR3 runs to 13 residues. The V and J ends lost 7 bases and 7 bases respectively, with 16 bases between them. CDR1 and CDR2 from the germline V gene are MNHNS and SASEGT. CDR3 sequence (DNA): TGTGCCAGCAACCGGGGAACTACTGGGACCCAGTACTTC. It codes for CASNRGTTGTQYF.

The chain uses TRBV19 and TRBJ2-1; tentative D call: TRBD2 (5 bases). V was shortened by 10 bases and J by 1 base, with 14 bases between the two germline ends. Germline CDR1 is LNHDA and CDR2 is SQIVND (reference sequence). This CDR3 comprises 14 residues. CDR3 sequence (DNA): TGTGCCACCAGGACTGGCATATCCTACAATGAGCAGTTCTTC. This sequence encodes CATRTGISYNEQFF.

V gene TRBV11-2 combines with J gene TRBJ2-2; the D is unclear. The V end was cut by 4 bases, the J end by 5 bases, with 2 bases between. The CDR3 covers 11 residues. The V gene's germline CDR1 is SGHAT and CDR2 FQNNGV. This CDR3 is CASSSTGELFF. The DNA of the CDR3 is TGTGCCAGCAGCTCTACCGGGGAGCTGTTTTTT.

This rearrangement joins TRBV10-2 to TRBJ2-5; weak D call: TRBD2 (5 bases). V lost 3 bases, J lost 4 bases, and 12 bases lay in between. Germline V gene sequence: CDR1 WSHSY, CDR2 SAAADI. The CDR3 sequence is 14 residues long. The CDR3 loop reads CASSERHRGETQYF. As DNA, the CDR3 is TGCGCCAGCAGTGAACGCCACCGGGGAGAGACCCAGTACTTC.

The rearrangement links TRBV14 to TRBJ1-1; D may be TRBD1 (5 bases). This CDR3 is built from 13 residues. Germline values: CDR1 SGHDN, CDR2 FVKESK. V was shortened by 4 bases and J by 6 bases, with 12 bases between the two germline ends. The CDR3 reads CASSPVWGAEAFF. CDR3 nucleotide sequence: TGTGCCAGCAGCCCGGTCTGGGGCGCTGAAGCTTTCTTT.

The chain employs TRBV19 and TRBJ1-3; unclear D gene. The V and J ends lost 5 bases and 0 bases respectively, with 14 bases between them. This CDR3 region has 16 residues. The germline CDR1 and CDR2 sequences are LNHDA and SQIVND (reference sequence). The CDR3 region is CASSSTPPFSGNTIYF. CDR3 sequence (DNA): TGTGCCAGTAGTTCAACACCCCCGTTCTCTGGAAACACCATATATTTT.

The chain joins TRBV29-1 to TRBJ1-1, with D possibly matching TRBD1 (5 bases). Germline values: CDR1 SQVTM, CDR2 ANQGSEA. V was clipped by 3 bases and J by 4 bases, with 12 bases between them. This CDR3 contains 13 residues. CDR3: CSVDRGGVTEAFF. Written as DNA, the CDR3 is TGCAGCGTTGATCGGGGCGGTGTCACTGAAGCTTTCTTT.

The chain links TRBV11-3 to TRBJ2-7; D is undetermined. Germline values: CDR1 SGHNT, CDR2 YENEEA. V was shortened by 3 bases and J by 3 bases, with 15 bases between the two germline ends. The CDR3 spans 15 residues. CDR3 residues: CASSFSSDGFYEQYF. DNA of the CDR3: TGTGCCAGCAGCTTTTCTTCGGACGGATTCTACGAGCAGTACTTC.

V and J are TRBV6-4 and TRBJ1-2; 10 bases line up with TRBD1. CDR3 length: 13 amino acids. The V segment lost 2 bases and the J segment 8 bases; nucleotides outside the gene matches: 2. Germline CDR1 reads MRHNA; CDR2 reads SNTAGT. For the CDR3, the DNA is TGTGCCAGCAGTGACCGGGACAGGGGCGGCTACACCTTC. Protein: CASSDRDRGGYTF.

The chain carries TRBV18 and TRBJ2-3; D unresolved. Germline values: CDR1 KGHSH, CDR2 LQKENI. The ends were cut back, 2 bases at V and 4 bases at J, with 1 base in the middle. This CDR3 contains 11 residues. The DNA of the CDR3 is TGTGCCAGCTCACCATCAGATACGCAGTATTTT. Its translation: CASSPSDTQYF.

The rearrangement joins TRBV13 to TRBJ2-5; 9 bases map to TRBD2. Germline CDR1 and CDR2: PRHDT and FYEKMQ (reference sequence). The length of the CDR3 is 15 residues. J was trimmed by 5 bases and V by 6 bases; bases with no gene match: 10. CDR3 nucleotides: TGTGCCAGCAGGCCCCCGGCGGGAGGGCTTGAGACCCAGTACTTC. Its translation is CASRPPAGGLETQYF. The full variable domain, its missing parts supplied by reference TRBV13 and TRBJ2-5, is AAGVIQSPRHLIKEKRETATLKCYPIPRHDTVYWYQQGPGQDPQFLISFYEKMQSDKGSIPDRFSAQQFSDYHSELNMSSLELGDSALYFCASRPPAGGLETQYFGPGTRLLVL.

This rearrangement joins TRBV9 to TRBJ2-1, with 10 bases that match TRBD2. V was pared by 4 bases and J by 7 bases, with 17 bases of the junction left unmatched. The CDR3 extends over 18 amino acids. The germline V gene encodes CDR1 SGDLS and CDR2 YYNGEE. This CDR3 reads CASSRTLLGSGRTNEQFF. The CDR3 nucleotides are TGTGCCAGCAGCCGGACTCTCCTAGGTAGCGGGAGGACGAATGAGCAGTTCTTC.

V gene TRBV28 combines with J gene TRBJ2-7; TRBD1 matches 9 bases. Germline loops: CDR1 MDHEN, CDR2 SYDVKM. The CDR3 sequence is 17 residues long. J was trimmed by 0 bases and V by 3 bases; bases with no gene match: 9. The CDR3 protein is CASSFSGTGMISYEQYF. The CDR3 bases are TGTGCCAGCAGTTTCTCCGGGACAGGGATGATCTCCTACGAGCAGTACTTC.